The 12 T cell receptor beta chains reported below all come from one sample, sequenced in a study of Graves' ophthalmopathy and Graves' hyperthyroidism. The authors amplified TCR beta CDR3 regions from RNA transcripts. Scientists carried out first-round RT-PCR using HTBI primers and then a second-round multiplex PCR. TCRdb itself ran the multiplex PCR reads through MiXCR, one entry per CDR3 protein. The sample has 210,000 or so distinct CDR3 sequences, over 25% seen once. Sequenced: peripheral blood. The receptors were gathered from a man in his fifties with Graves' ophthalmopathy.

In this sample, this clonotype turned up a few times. The CDR3 sequence: CASSLRRDGNSPLHF. Here the CDR3 DNA reads TGTGCCAGCAGTTTACGCCGGGACGGTAATTCACCCCTCCACTTT. This rearrangement joins TRBV28 to TRBJ1-6, with D tentatively TRBD1 (5 bases). Trimming pared 2 bases from V and 6 bases from J, leaving 11 bases between. In germline, CDR1 is MDHEN, CDR2 SYDVKM. The CDR3 is made up of 15 amino acids.

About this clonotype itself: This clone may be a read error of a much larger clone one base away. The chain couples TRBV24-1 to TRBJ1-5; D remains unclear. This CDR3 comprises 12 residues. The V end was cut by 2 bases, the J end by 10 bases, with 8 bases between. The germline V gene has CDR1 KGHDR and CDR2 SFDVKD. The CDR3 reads CATSDSEGPQHF. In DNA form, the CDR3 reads TGTGCCACCAGTGATTCGGAGGGACCCCAGCATTTT.

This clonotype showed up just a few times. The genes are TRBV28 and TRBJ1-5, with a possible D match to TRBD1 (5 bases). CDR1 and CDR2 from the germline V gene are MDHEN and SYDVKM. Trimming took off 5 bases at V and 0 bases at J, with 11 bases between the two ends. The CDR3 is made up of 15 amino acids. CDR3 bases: TGTGCCAGCAGTCCGAGGGGATATAGCAATCAGCCCCAGCATTTT. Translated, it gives CASSPRGYSNQPQHF.

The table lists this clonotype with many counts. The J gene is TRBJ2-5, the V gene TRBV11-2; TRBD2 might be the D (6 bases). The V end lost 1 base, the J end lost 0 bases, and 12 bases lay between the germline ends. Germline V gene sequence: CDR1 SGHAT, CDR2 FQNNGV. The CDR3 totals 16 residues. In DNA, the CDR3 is TGTGCCAGCAGCTTAGTTGGGGCGGGAAACCAAGAGACCCAGTACTTC. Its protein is CASSLVGAGNQETQYF.

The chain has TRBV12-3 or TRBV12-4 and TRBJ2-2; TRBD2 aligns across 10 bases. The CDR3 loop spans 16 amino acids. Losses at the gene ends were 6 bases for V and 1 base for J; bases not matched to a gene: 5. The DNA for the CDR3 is TGTGCCAGCAGACTACTAGCGGGGTTGAACACCGGGGAGCTGTTTTTT. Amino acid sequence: CASRLLAGLNTGELFF.

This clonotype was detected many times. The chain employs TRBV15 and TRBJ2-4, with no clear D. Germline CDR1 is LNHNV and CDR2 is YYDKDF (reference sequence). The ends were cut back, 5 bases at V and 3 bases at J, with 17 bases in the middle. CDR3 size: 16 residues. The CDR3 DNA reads TGTGCCACCAGCCGCATAGGAACGGATGGCAAAAACATTCAGTACTTC. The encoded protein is CATSRIGTDGKNIQYF. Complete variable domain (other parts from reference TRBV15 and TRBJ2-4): DAMVIQNPRYQVTQFGKPVTLSCSQTLNHNVMYWYQQKSSQAPKLLFHYYDKDFNNEADTPDNFQSRRPNTSFCFLDIRSPGLGDTAMYLCATSRIGTDGKNIQYFGAGTRLSVL.

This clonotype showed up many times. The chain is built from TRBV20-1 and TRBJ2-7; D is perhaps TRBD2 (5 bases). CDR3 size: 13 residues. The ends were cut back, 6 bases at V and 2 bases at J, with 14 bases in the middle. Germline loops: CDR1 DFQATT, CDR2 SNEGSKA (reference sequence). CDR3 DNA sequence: TGCAGTGCCGATTCCCGGGAAACCTACGAGCAGTACTTC. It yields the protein CSADSRETYEQYF.

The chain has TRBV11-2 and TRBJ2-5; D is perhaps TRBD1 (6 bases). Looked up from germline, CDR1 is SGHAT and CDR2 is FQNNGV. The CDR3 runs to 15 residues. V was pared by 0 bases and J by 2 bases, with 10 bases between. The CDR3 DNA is TGTGCCAGCAGCTTAGATCAGGACAGTCAAGAGACCCAGTACTTC. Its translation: CASSLDQDSQETQYF.

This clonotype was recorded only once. The CDR3 DNA is TGTGCCAGCAGTGACAGGGGGGGTCAGCCCCAGCATTTT. This codes for CASSDRGGQPQHF. V usage is TRBV12-3 or TRBV12-4 and J usage is TRBJ1-5, with 9 bases fitting TRBD1. V shed 5 bases and J 6 bases; nucleotides not matched to a gene: 2. The CDR3 sequence is 13 residues long.

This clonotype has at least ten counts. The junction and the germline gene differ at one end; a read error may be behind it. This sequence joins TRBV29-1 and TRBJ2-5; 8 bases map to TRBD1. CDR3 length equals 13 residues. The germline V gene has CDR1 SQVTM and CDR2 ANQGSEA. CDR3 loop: CSVEGQGAQTQYF. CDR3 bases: TGCAGCGTGGAAGGACAGGGCGCGCAGACCCAGTACTTC.

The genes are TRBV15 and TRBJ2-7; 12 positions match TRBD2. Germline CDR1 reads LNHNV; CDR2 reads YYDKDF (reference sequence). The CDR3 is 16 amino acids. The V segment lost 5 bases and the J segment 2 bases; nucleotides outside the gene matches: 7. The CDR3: CATSSWTSGEPYEQYF. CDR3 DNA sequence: TGTGCCACCAGCTCTTGGACTAGCGGGGAACCCTACGAGCAGTACTTC.

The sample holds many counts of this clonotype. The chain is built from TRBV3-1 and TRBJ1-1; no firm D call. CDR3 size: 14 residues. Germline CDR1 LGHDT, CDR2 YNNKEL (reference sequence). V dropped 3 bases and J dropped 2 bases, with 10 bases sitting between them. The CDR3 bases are TGTGCCAGCAGCCAGAAGGTTTTTAACACTGAAGCTTTCTTT. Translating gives CASSQKVFNTEAFF.